The 11 T cell receptor beta chains reported below all come from one sample, sequenced in a study of T cell changes during pregnancy in multiple sclerosis. The table came from immunoSEQ multiplex PCR; TCRdb's copy has only in-frame clones and leaves some out. The table records around 31,000 clones, just over 90% of them present only once. Material: CD4+ T cells from peripheral blood mononuclear cells, obtained in the second trimester of pregnancy. The receptors stem from a female donor with multiple sclerosis, enrolled in a pregnancy study.

The chain has TRBV7-2 and TRBJ2-1, with a possible D match to TRBD2 (6 bases). V dropped 1 base and J dropped 6 bases, with 13 bases sitting between them. CDR3 length equals 15 residues. CDR1 is SGHTA, CDR2 FQGNSA, per germline. The CDR3 nucleotides are TGTGCCAGCAGCTTAGATGGAGGGAGATTCAATGAGCAGTTCTTC. This gives the protein CASSLDGGRFNEQFF.

The chain links TRBV2 to TRBJ2-1; 8 bases line up with TRBD2. CDR3 length: 15 amino acids. After removal of 3 bases from V and 7 bases from J, the junction contained 8 bases not matched to a gene. Germline-derived CDR1 and CDR2 are SNHLY and FYNNEI. Written as DNA, the CDR3 is TGTGCCAGCAGTGACCCGGGAGGGCCTGGGAATGAGCAGTTCTTC. This encodes CASSDPGGPGNEQFF.

DNA for the CDR3: TGTGCCAGCAGCCAAGATTGGTCTCGACGAGGCAAAAACATTCAGTACTTC. Protein: CASSQDWSRRGKNIQYF. The J gene is TRBJ2-4, the V gene TRBV14; D call uncertain. This CDR3 is 17 amino acids long. The V end lost 0 bases, the J end lost 3 bases, and 15 bases lay between the germline ends. Germline assignment: CDR1 SGHDN and CDR2 FVKESK.

This chain links TRBV18 with TRBJ2-2; 9 nucleotides align to TRBD1. Trimming took 4 bases from V and 6 from J; bases not matched to a gene: 9. The CDR3 contains 16 residues. In germline, CDR1 is KGHSH, CDR2 LQKENI. CDR3 sequence: CASSLGGQGSPGELFF. DNA for the CDR3: TGTGCCAGCTCACTGGGGGGACAGGGAAGCCCCGGGGAGCTGTTTTTT.

The chain carries TRBV30 and TRBJ2-5; D might be TRBD2 (6 bases). The CDR3 runs to 13 residues. V lost 0 bases and J lost 6, with 11 bases in between. Germline CDR1 reads GTSNPN; CDR2 reads SVGIG (reference sequence). The CDR3 sequence is CAWSVRGKKTQYF. The DNA of the CDR3 is TGTGCCTGGAGTGTACGGGGGAAGAAGACCCAGTACTTC.

In its sample, this clone was seen a few times. This chain joins TRBV2 and TRBJ2-7, with 7 bases lining up with TRBD1. After removal of 4 bases from V and 4 bases from J, the junction contained 4 bases not matched to a gene. CDR1 and CDR2 from the germline V gene are SNHLY and FYNNEI. CDR3 size: 13 residues. The CDR3 reads CASSVGGGYEQYF. CDR3 nucleotide sequence: TGTGCCAGCAGTGTAGGGGGCGGGTACGAGCAGTACTTC. Full variable domain (outside the CDR3, taken from reference TRBV2 and TRBJ2-7): EPEVTQTPSHQVTQMGQEVILRCVPISNHLYFYWYRQILGQKVEFLVSFYNNEISEKSEIFDDQFSVERPDGSNFTLKIRSTKLEDSAMYFCASSVGGGYEQYFGPGTRLTVT.

The rearrangement joins TRBV4-1 to TRBJ1-1; the match to TRBD1 covers 8 bases. The CDR3 sequence is 15 residues long. CDR1 and CDR2 (germline): MGHRA, YSYEKL. V dropped 9 bases and J dropped 5; count of bases not matched to a gene: 14. In DNA form, the CDR3 reads TGCGCCAGTGCGCTAGGACAGGGTAGGAGGACTGAAGCTTTCTTT. Protein product: CASALGQGRRTEAFF.

The chain is built from TRBV11-2 and TRBJ2-2; 8 bases agree with TRBD2. V shed 1 base and J 8 bases; nucleotides not matched to a gene: 6. Germline assignment: CDR1 SGHAT and CDR2 FQNNGV. The CDR3 is 15 residues long. CDR3: CASSLVGTREGELFF. CDR3 bases: TGTGCCAGCAGCTTAGTAGGGACTAGGGAGGGGGAGCTGTTTTTT.

This chain links TRBV6-4 with TRBJ2-1; TRBD2 matches 8 bases. Germline V gene data show CDR1 as MRHNA and CDR2 as SNTAGT. CDR3 size: 15 residues. The trim removed 5 bases at V and 2 bases at J, leaving 5 bases unmatched. The CDR3 reads CASSTAGGTYNEQFF. DNA of the CDR3: TGTGCCAGCAGTACCGCGGGAGGAACCTACAATGAGCAGTTCTTC.

The CDR3 region is CASSQESVGGRVGANVLTF. The CDR3 DNA follows: TGTGCCAGCAGCCAAGAAAGCGTCGGGGGGCGGGTTGGGGCCAACGTCCTGACTTTC. The gene calls are TRBV4-2 and TRBJ2-6; perhaps TRBD2 as D (7 bases). The CDR3 spans 19 residues. The V gene's germline CDR1 is LGHNA and CDR2 YNFKEQ. Trimming shortened V by 0 bases and J by 3 bases, and 18 bases separated the two germline ends.

This chain links TRBV5-1 with TRBJ2-7, with D maybe TRBD2 (6 bases). The V end was cut by 0 bases, the J end by 4 bases, with 11 bases between. The CDR3 length is 14 residues. Germline values: CDR1 SGHRS, CDR2 YFSETQ. DNA of the CDR3: TGCGCCAGCAGCTTGGGCAACGGGGGATACGAGCAGTACTTC. It translates to CASSLGNGGYEQYF.